These 3 T cell receptor beta chains came from one sample sequenced in a study of cytomegalovirus exposure and HLA in healthy donors. PCR was performed using 60 Vbeta and 13 Jbeta primers. The assay was immunoSEQ multiplex PCR, and TCRdb's table has in-frame clones only and misses some. The table has 250,000 to 350,000 clones, roughly 90% seen once. The specimen was PBMCs. All receptors come from a man between 40 and 49 years old in good health and CMV-seropositive.

The gene calls are TRBV6-1 and TRBJ1-3; no clear D. This CDR3 is built from 14 residues. Trimming cost V 2 bases and J 7 bases, with 12 bases left between them. Germline CDR1 reads MNHNS; CDR2 reads SASEGT. The CDR3 nucleotides are TGTGCCAGCAGTGAACGGGGTGCGATGAACACCATATATTTT. This sequence encodes CASSERGAMNTIYF.

V is TRBV5-1 and J is TRBJ1-6; D perhaps matches TRBD1 (5 bases). This CDR3 contains 15 residues. V was cut by 0 bases and J by 5 bases, with 9 bases left in between. Per germline, CDR1 SGHRS and CDR2 YFSETQ. CDR3 DNA sequence: TGCGCCAGCAGCTTGGTTGACAGCAATAATTCACCCCTCCACTTT. Residues: CASSLVDSNNSPLHF.

The chain employs TRBV19 and TRBJ1-4; possible D gene TRBD1, 6 bases. V was pared by 2 bases and J by 7 bases, with 17 bases between. Germline lookup yields CDR1 LNHDA and CDR2 SQIVND (reference sequence). CDR3 length: 16 amino acids. The CDR3 DNA reads TGTGCCAGTAGTATAAGGCCCCAAGGGGGACGTGAAAAACTGTTTTTT. This translates into CASSIRPQGGREKLFF. Together with reference TRBV19 and TRBJ1-4, the CDR3 gives the full variable domain: DGGITQSPKYLFRKEGQNVTLSCEQNLNHDAMYWYRQDPGQGLRLIYYSQIVNDFQKGDIAEGYSVSREKKESFPLTVTSAQKNPTAFYLCASSIRPQGGREKLFFGSGTQLSVL.